This T cell receptor (beta chain) was documented in a study of ipilimumab plus nivolumab after autologous stem cell transplantation (dated by TCRdb to the early 2020s). The study in broad terms: Trial patients received a median of about 5 ipilimumab doses and eight or nine nivolumab doses. Patients undergoing autologous transplant for high-risk diffuse large B cell lymphoma, mature T cell lymphoma, or multiple myeloma were enrolled in the trial. The intent-to-treat population of the trial was made up of 35 to 40 patients. High-risk transplant-naive patients and patients relapsing within 3 years of a first autologous transplant were included in the myeloma cohort. Broad study findings and their caveats: Per the authors, a biologic rationale for further study of the post-transplant checkpoint inhibition approach was offered by T cell receptor repertoire, regulatory T cell phenotype and gut microbiota profiles. Combined checkpoint inhibition appeared tolerable as post-transplant consolidation, according to the authors' conclusion.

CDR1 and CDR2 (SGHAT, FQNNGV) derive from the germline V gene. The V end loses 2 bases and the J end loses 9 bases, and a stretch of 16 bases separates them. CDR3 length: 14 amino acids, cysteine to phenylalanine. Solely the CDR3 DNA is kept, with 42 bases framed from the first base. Starting 14 to 28 days after the autologous transplant, patients began checkpoint therapy, which included ipilimumab at 1 mg/kg intravenously on day 1 of selected weeks. Nivolumab was administered at 3 mg/kg intravenously on day 1 of weeks 1, 4, 7, 10, and every two weeks through week 26. Combined checkpoint inhibition with ipilimumab and nivolumab as consolidation after autologous stem cell transplantation was tested in a Phase Ib clinical trial. Turning to this clone: Its antigen specificity is not known. Base quality data are lacking; no much larger clone is found one base away.

Library generation was performed with the immunoSEQ multiplex PCR assay. TCRdb re-hosts the immuneACCESS table, in-frame sequences only. Its copies lack some clones; in the studies checked, an unresolved V gene accounts for under half of them, and the cause for the rest is not known. For this sample the table gives around 4,900 clones, of which about 63% were detected only once. 28% of the sample is in the top ten clones. The rearrangement joined TRBV11-2 to TRBJ2-5; TRBD2 could be the D gene, as 5 bases match. The sequenced sample was PBMCs, obtained in a trial of ipilimumab plus nivolumab as post-transplant consolidation. This sequence originates from a male donor with multiple myeloma. The DNA sequence is TGTGCCAGCAGCTTACGCGGAGGAATAATGGCCCAGTACTTC. Its protein is CASSLRGGIMAQYF. The full variable domain, with segments outside the CDR3 supplied by the reference TRBV11-2 and TRBJ2-5 proteins, appears as EAGVAQSPRYKIIEKRQSVAFWCNPISGHATLYWYQQILGQGPKLLIQFQNNGVVDDSQLPKDRFSAERLKGVDSTLKIQPAKLEDSAVYLCASSLRGGIMAQYFGPGTRLLVL.